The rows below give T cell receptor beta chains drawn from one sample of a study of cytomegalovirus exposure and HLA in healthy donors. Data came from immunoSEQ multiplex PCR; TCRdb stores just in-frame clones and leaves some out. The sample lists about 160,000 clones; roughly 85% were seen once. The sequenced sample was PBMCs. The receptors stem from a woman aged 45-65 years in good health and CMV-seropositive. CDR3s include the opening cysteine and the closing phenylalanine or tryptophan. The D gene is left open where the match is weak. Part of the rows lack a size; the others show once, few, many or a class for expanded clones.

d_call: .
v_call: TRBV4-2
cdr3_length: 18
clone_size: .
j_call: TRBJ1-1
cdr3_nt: TGTGCCAGCAGCCAAGAATTTTTAGGGGATTCAATGAACACTGAAGCTTTCTTT
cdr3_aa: CASSQEFLGDSMNTEAFF

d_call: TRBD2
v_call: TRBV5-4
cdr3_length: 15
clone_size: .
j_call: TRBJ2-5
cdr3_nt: TGTGCCAGCAGCGAGATGGGACTAGCGGAAGAGACCCAGTACTTC
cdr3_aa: CASSEMGLAEETQYF

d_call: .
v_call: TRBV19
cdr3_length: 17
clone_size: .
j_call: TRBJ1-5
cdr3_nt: TGTGCCAGTAGTACCGGCTTCACAGGGACCTACAATCAGCCCCAGCATTTT
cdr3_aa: CASSTGFTGTYNQPQHF

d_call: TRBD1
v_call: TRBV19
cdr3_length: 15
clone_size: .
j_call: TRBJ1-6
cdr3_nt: TGTGCCAGTACCGGGACAGAAAAATATAATTCACCCCTCCACTTT
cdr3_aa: CASTGTEKYNSPLHF

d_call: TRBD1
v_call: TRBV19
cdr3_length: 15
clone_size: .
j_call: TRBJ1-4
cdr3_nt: TGTGCCAGTAGCGGGTCGGGGACAGGGCATGAAAAACTGTTTTTT
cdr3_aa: CASSGSGTGHEKLFF

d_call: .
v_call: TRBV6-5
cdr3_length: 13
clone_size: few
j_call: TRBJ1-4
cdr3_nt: TGTGCCAGCAGTTACGGTGTAGAGGAAAAACTGTTTTTT
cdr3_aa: CASSYGVEEKLFF

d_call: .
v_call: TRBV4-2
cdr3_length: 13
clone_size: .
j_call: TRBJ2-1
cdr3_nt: TGTGCCAGCAGCCAACCTAGCTACGATGAGCAGTTCTTC
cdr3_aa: CASSQPSYDEQFF

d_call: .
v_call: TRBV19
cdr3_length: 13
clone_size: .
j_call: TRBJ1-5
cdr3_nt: TGTGCCAGTTTCGGGCGGGGGAATCAGCCCCAGCATTTT
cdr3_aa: CASFGRGNQPQHF

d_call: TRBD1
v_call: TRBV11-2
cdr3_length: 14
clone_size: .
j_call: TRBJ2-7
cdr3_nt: TGTGCCAGCAGCTTAGTTGCAGGGGGCTACGAGCAGTACTTC
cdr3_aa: CASSLVAGGYEQYF

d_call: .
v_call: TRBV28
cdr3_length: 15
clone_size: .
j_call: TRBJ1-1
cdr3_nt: TGTGCCAGCAGTTTTTCGGGACTGCGATACACTGAAGCTTTCTTT
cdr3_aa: CASSFSGLRYTEAFF

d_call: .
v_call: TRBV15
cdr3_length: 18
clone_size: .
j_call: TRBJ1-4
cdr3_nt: TGTGCCACCAGCAGAGATCCCACCAGACAGGTCTTCAATGAAAAACTGTTTTTT
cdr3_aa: CATSRDPTRQVFNEKLFF

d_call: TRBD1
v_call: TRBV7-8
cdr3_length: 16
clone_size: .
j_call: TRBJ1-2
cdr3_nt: TGTGCCAGCAGCGGAACGGGGACAGTATACAACTATGGCTACACCTTC
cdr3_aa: CASSGTGTVYNYGYTF

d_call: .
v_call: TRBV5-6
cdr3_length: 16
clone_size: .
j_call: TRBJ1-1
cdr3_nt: TGTGCCAGTGGCCCCTGGGCGACAGCCGTGAACACTGAAGCTTTCTTT
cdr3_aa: CASGPWATAVNTEAFF

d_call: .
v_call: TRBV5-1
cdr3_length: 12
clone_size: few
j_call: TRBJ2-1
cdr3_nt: TGCGCCAGCAGTCCTGACTTTGATGAGCAGTTCTTC
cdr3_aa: CASSPDFDEQFF

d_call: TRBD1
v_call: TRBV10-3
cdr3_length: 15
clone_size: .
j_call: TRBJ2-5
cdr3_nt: TGTGCCATCAGTGAGGGTCCAGGGGGCCGGGAGACCCAGTACTTC
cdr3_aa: CAISEGPGGRETQYF

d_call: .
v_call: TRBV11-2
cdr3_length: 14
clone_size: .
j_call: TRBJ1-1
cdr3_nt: TGTGCCAGCAGCTTAGTGAGGGTTACGGCTGAAGCTTTCTTT
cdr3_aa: CASSLVRVTAEAFF

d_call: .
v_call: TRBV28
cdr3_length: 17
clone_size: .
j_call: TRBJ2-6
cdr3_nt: TGTGCCAGCAGTTTATTCCCGGGAAGCTCTGGGGCCAACGTCCTGACTTTC
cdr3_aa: CASSLFPGSSGANVLTF

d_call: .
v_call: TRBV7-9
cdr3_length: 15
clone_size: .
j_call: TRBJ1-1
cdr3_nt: TGTGCCAGCTCTCACGGGGGGCTCAGAGGCACTGAAGCTTTCTTT
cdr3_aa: CASSHGGLRGTEAFF

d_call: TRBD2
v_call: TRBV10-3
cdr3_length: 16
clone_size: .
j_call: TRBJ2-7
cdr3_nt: TGTGCCATCAGGGACCCCGGCGGGGGTATCACTTACGAGCAGTACTTC
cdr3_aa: CAIRDPGGGITYEQYF

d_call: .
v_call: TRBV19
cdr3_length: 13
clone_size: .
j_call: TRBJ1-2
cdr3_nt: TGTGCCAGTAGTGAGTCAGGGTACTATGGCTACACCTTC
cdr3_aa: CASSESGYYGYTF